One T cell receptor beta chain is described in this entry. This sample stems from a study of blood T cell repertoires in COVID-19. Overall study context: COVID-19 samples, acute and convalescent, were from the United States, Italy and Spain.

The data were produced by immunoSEQ multiplex PCR, yet TCRdb's version contains in-frame clones alone and is incomplete. Of about 110,000 clones in the sample, under 75% are singletons; the top ten hold about 5.9%. CDR1 SQVTM and CDR2 ANQGSEA come from the germline V gene. The CDR3 length is 12 residues. V shed 7 bases and J 7 bases; nucleotides not matched to a gene: 6. V is TRBV29-1 and J is TRBJ2-1, with TRBD2 matching 8 bases. This receptor was taken from a man older than 75 with acute or convalescent COVID-19. Sequences were obtained from peripheral blood. For the CDR3, the DNA is TGCAGCGGAGGGACTAGTTCGAATGAGCAGTTCTTC. Translating gives CSGGTSSNEQFF.